This paragraph covers one T cell receptor beta chain sequence. There are a few counts of this clone. Its antigen is currently not known. Per-base quality was not reported, and no clone a single base away is much larger than it. This sample is part of a study of blood T cell repertoires in COVID-19 (dated by TCRdb to 2019 to 2021). With respect to the entire study: Samples covering the acute and convalescent phases of COVID-19 were provided by collaborators in the United States, Italy and Spain. The material from the prospective study consisted of cDNA or gDNA derived from T cells, B-cell-depleted T cells, or PBMCs. Deeply sampled blood TCRbeta repertoires from subjects exposed to, actively infected with, or recovered from COVID-19 were included in the dataset. The repertoires were made available in a free public database intended to serve as a resource for research on the immune response to SARS-CoV-2. Samples came from the ongoing ImmuneRACE study (first 160 participants) plus 1,254 subjects from 6 global collaborators. Nearly every sample came with metadata listing a de-identified subject ID, COVID-19 status, age in years and sex. Where HLA class I and class II types were available, the types were taken from metadata supplied by the sample provider, not from assay-based typing. Paper-wide results and their limitations: How much clinical and demographic metadata was included differed by source and by participant, and the metadata was provided uncurated.

TCRbeta CDR3 regions were amplified from genomic DNA using the immunoSEQ Assay, a bias-controlled multiplex PCR. The published analysis was carried out like this. Nucleated cell counts per sample were estimated from amplification of reference gene primers within the assay. To quantify the absolute abundance of each unique TCRbeta CDR3 rearrangement, sequence reads were collapsed and filtered. For each sample, productive Simpson clonality was calculated by taking the square root of Simpson's diversity index across productive rearrangements. TCRdb limited this immuneACCESS table to in-frame rearrangements with V and J called. A share of clones is missing; checked studies link under half to unresolved V genes, and the rest is unexplained. That table is the source of V, J and clone size, and D and trimming were worked out from the DNA. The sample data list approximately 67,000 clones, and 85% to 90% of these were observed just once. The ten largest account for approximately 8% of the sample.

The germline V gene (reference sequence) gives CDR1 as MNHNY and CDR2 as SVGAGI. V is pruned by 6 bases and J by 5 bases, leaving 4 bases of the junction without a gene match. The CDR3 starts with the cysteine, ends with the phenylalanine, and has 12 residues. The retained sequence is limited to the CDR3, 36 bases, with the frame set at the first base. Whole blood was collected in K2EDTA tubes by collaborating institutions according to the institutions' own protocols. For TCRbeta analysis, collaborators shipped samples as frozen whole blood, isolated PBMCs, or DNA extracted from either of those sample types.

The sequenced sample was peripheral blood. The TCR sequence derives from a man in his fifties or sixties with active COVID-19. This receptor chain uses TRBV6-6 and TRBJ2-7; TRBD2 fits 7 bases in the junction. The CDR3 sequence is CASRSREDEQYF. The sequenced DNA: TGTGCCAGCAGGTCCCGGGAGGACGAGCAGTACTTC.